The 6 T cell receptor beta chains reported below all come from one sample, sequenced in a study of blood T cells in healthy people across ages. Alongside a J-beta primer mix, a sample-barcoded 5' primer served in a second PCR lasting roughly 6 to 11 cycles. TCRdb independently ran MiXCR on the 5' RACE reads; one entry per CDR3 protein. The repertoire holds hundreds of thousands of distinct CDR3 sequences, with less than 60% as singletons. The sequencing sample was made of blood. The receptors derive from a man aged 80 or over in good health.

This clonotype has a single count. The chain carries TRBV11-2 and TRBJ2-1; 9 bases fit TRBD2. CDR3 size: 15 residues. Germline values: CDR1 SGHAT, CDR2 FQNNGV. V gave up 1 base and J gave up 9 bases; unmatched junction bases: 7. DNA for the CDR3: TGTGCCAGCAGCTTAGTAATAGCGGGAGTAAGTGAGCAGTTCTTC. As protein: CASSLVIAGVSEQFF.

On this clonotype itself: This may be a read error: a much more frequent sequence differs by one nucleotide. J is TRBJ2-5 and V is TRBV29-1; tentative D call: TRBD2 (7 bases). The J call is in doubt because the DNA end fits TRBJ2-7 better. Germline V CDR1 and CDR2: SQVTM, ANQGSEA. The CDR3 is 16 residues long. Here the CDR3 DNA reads TGCAGCGTGAGGGGGTTATATCGGGAGGAACCCTACGAGCAGTACTTC. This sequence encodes CSVRGLYREEPYEQYF.

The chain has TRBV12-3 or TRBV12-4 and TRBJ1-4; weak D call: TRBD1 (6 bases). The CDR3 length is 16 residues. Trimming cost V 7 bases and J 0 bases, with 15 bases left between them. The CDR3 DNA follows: TGTGCCAGCACCAGAGGGGGGGCCGCAACTAATGAAAAACTGTTTTTT. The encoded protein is CASTRGGAATNEKLFF.

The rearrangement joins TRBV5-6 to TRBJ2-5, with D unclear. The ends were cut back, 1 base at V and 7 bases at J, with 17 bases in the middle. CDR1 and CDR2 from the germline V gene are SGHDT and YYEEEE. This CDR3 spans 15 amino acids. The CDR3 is CASSLLEQSIGTQYF. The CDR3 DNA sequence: TGTGCCAGCAGCTTGTTGGAACAGTCTATCGGGACCCAGTACTTC.

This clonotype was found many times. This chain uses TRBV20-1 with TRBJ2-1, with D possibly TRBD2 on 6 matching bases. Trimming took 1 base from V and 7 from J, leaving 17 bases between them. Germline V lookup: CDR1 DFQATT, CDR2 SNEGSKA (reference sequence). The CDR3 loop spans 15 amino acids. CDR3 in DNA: TGCAGTGCTAGAGTCGGAGGGAGTACGGGTAATGAGCAGTTCTTC. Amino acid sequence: CSARVGGSTGNEQFF.

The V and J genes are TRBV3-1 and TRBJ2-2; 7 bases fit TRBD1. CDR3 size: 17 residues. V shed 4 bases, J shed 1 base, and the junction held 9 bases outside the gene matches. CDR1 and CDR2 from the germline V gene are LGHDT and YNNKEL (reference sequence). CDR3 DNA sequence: TGTGCCAGCAGCCCCGATGAAGACAGGGTGAACACCGGGGAGCTGTTTTTT. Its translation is CASSPDEDRVNTGELFF.